Listed below are T cell receptor beta chains from one sample, sequenced in a study of graft-versus-host responses after intestinal transplantation. This table comes from immunoSEQ multiplex PCR, and its TCRdb copy is limited to in-frame clones, with some not included. Here the sample spans 80,000 to 95,000 clones, under 95% being singletons. Their antigen targets remain unknown. The sequencing used unstimulated CD8+ T cells sorted from spleen or lymph node cells, collected before intestinal transplant. These receptors came from a human donor who received an intestinal transplant. CDR3s include the opening cysteine and the closing phenylalanine or tryptophan. The order of the fields is V gene, clone size, J gene, D gene, CDR3 protein, CDR3 DNA. The D gene is left open where the match is weak. Clone size appears in some rows only: once, few, many, or a class for an expanded clone.

TRBV9,once,TRBJ1-2,TRBD1,CASSPGDRGGYTF,TGTGCCAGCAGCCCCGGGGACAGGGGTGGCTACACCTTC
TRBV18,-,TRBJ2-3,TRBD2,CASSPGGDGYMPDTQYF,TGTGCCAGCTCCCCGGGAGGGGACGGCTATATGCCAGATACGCAGTATTTT
TRBV10-3,-,TRBJ2-1,-,CAITQQGGVGHNEQFF,TGTGCCATCACCCAACAGGGGGGGGTAGGCCACAATGAGCAGTTCTTC
TRBV4-3,-,TRBJ2-7,-,CASSQAGGTPYEQYF,TGCGCCAGCAGCCAAGCTGGGGGGACCCCCTACGAGCAGTACTTC
TRBV4-3,-,TRBJ1-2,TRBD1,CASSQQGASNYGYTF,TGCGCCAGCAGCCAACAGGGGGCCTCTAACTATGGCTACACCTTC
TRBV7-2,-,TRBJ2-5,-,CASSSLGGARPPPKETQYF,TGTGCCAGCAGCTCCTTGGGGGGAGCGAGGCCCCCCCCCAAGGAGACCCAGTACTTC
TRBV10-3,-,TRBJ2-7,TRBD1,CAPRRGTVYEQYF,TGTGCCCCCCGCCGTGGGACAGTTTACGAGCAGTACTTC
TRBV11-3,-,TRBJ2-7,-,CASSFGETYEQYF,TGTGCCAGCAGCTTCGGGGAAACCTACGAGCAGTACTTC
TRBV27,-,TRBJ2-2,-,CASSLLGGASGGELFF,TGTGCCAGCAGTTTACTGGGGGGGGCCTCGGGGGGGGAGCTGTTTTTT
TRBV5-6,-,TRBJ2-2,-,CASGTTGTGELFF,TGTGCCAGCGGCACAACGGGCACCGGGGAGCTGTTTTTT
TRBV6-4,-,TRBJ2-1,-,CATSLGLGLSEQFF,TGTGCCACCTCTCTGGGGCTAGGGCTCAGTGAGCAGTTCTTC
TRBV4-3,-,TRBJ2-1,TRBD1,CASSPSDRDEQFF,TGCGCCAGCAGCCCTTCGGACAGGGATGAGCAGTTCTTC
TRBV5-3,-,TRBJ2-5,-,CARSRWTEETQYF,TGTGCCAGAAGCAGATGGACAGAAGAGACCCAGTACTTC
TRBV2,-,TRBJ1-5,-,CASRPRISNQPQHF,TGTGCCAGCAGACCCAGGATTAGCAATCAGCCCCAGCATTTT
TRBV7-6,-,TRBJ2-7,-,CASSPTRETYEQYF,TGTGCCAGCAGCCCGACGAGGGAAACCTACGAGCAGTACTTC
TRBV11-2,-,TRBJ2-3,-,CASSLEQGVDTQYF,TGTGCCAGCAGCTTAGAACAGGGCGTAGATACGCAGTATTTT